This TCR beta chain was found in a study of T cells in Graves' hyperthyroidism and ophthalmopathy. Notes on the study in general: Ophthalmopathy was told apart from stable hyperthyroidism by a 13 V-J model.

RNA transcripts served as the template for amplifying TCR beta CDR3 regions. During a first-round RT-PCR of the TCR CDR3, the HTBI primer set was used. MiXCR was run by TCRdb on the multiplex PCR reads, yielding one entry per CDR3 protein. The sample yields roughly 290,000 distinct CDR3 sequences, approximately 13% seen once. Many counts were recorded for this clonotype. Its matching antigen is unknown. At one boundary the junction diverges from the germline segment, which might be a read error. Patients were excluded for uncontrolled infection, other autoimmune disease, pregnancy or lactation. Isolation of PBMCs was performed on around 9.3 ml fresh peripheral blood. Specimen: blood. The source of this sequence is a woman in her thirties or forties with Graves' hyperthyroidism.

Here the CDR3 reads CASSLAVASGTRTDTQYF. The CDR3 nucleotides read TGTGCCAGCAGCCTAGCGGTTGCTAGCGGGACCCGCACAGATACGCAGTATTTT. The chain couples TRBV7-9 to TRBJ2-3, with TRBD2 matching over 9 bases. Looked up from germline, CDR1 is SEHNR and CDR2 is FQNEAQ (reference sequence). This CDR3 has 18 residues.